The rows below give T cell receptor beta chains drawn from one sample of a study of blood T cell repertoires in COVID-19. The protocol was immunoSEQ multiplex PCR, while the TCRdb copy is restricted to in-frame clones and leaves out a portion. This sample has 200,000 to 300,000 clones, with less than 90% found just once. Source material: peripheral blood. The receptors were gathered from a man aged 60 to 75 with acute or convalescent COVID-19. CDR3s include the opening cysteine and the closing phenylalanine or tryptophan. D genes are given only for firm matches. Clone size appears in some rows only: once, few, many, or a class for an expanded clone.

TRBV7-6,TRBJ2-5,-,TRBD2,TGTGCCAGCAGCTTGGGGGGGTACCAAGAGACCCAGTACTTC,CASSLGGYQETQYF
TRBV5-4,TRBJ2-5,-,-,TGTGCCAGCAGCTTGGCCCGGGGGATTCAAGAGACCCAGTACTTC,CASSLARGIQETQYF
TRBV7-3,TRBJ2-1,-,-,TGTGCCAGCAGCCCCGGCGGTTACTCCTACAATGAGCAGTTCTTC,CASSPGGYSYNEQFF
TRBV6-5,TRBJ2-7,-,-,TGTGCCAGCAGTTACGCGGCAGGGCCCCCCTACGAGCAGTACTTC,CASSYAAGPPYEQYF
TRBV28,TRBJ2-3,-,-,TGTGCCAGCAGCCTTACGCTAACTACGCAGTATTTT,CASSLTLTTQYF
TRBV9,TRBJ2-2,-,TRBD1,TGTGCCAGCAGCCCCCGGGGACAGCCTAACACCGGGGAGCTGTTTTTT,CASSPRGQPNTGELFF
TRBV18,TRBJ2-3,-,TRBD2,TGTGCCAGCTCACCGCGGACTAGCGGGGGGGGGAGCACAGATACGCAGTATTTT,CASSPRTSGGGSTDTQYF
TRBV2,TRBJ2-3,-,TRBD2,TGTGCCAGAGACGATCGACAACTAGCGGGGGTCCCGCCCCTCCCAGATACGCAGTATTTT,CARDDRQLAGVPPLPDTQYF
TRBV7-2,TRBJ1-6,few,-,TGTGCCAGCAGCTTAGCGGTACGGTCACCCCTCCACTTT,CASSLAVRSPLHF
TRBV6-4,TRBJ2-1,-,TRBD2,TGTGCCAGCAGGCAGACTAGCGCGAGCTCCTACAATGAGCAGTTCTTC,CASRQTSASSYNEQFF
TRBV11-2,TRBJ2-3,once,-,TGTGCCAGCAGCCCCGGAGGGTGGAGCACAGATACGCAGTATTTT,CASSPGGWSTDTQYF
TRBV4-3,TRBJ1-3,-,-,TGCGCCAGCAGCTTCCTCGGCCAGTTAGCGGACACCATATATTTT,CASSFLGQLADTIYF
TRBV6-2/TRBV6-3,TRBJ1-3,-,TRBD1,TGTGCCAGCAGTCAACAAACGGGACAGGGCTCTGGAAACACCATATATTTT,CASSQQTGQGSGNTIYF
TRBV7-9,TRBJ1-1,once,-,TGTGCCAGCAGGATGGGGGGGCCCACTGAAGCTTTCTTT,CASRMGGPTEAFF
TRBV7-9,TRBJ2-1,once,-,TGTGCCAGCAGCCGAGGTCATTCGGAGGATGAGCAGTTCTTC,CASSRGHSEDEQFF
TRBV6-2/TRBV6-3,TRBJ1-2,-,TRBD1,TGTGCCAGCAGTTACGACTCCGGACAGGGGTGGAGTGGCTACACCTTC,CASSYDSGQGWSGYTF
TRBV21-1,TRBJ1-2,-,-,TGTGCCAGCAGCAAAGCGCTTGGACAGGGGATCGCGGTGAAGGATAACTTAAACTATGGCTACACCTTC,CASSKALGQGIAVKDNLNYGYTF
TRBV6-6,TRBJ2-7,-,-,TGTGCCAGCAGAGGACTACCCTCCTACGAGCAGTACTTC,CASRGLPSYEQYF
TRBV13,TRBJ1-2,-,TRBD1,TGTGCCAGCAGCTTAAGAGGGGGCTTGTTCGATGGCTACACCTTC,CASSLRGGLFDGYTF
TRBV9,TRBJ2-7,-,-,TGTGCCAGCAGCACACAACCGGAGATCTACGCCTACGAGCAGTACTTC,CASSTQPEIYAYEQYF
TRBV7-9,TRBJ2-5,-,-,TGTGCCAGCAGCTTCGGGTTATCGGAGACCCAGTACTTC,CASSFGLSETQYF
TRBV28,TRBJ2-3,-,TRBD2,TGTGCCAGCAGCTCTACCGGGACTAGCGGTCTCGATACGCAGTATTTT,CASSSTGTSGLDTQYF
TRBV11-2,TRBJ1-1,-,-,TGTGCCAGCAGCTTAAAGCGGAACACTGAAGCTTTCTTT,CASSLKRNTEAFF
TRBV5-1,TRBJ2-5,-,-,TGCGCCAGCAGCTTGTCTGCGGTGAAGGAGACCCAGTACTTC,CASSLSAVKETQYF
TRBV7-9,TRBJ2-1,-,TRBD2,TGTGCCAGCAGTTCATTAGCGGGGGCCACTGAGCAGTTCTTC,CASSSLAGATEQFF
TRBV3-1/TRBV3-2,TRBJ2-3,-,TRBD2,TGTGCCAGCAGCCAAGGCAGACGGGGGGGGGCAGATACGCAGTATTTT,CASSQGRRGGADTQYF
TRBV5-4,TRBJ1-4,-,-,TGTGCCAGCAGCTCCAGGGGTGCTAATGAAAAACTGTTTTTT,CASSSRGANEKLFF
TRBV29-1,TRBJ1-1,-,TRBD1,TGCAGCGTTGAAGAGGACAGGGGTCACACTGAAGCTTTCTTT,CSVEEDRGHTEAFF
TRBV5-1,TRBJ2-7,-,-,TGCGCCAGCAGCTTGGGGACAGTCCCCTACGAGCAGTACTTC,CASSLGTVPYEQYF
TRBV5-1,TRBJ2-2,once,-,TGCGCCAGCAGCTCGGGACTACAGGGGGGGTCCGGGGAGCTGTTTTTT,CASSSGLQGGSGELFF
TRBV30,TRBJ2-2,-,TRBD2,TGTGCCTCTCAGGGACTAGCGGTAACCGGGGAGCTGTTTTTT,CASQGLAVTGELFF
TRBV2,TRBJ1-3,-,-,TGTGCCAGCAGTGAAGTTGGCACTGGAAACACCATATATTTT,CASSEVGTGNTIYF
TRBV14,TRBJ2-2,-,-,TGTGCCAGCAGCCGAAACAGGGTCCCCGGGGAGCTGTTTTTT,CASSRNRVPGELFF
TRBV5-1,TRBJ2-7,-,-,TGCGCCAGCAGCTTTTACGGGGGAAGGGAAGAGCAGTACTTC,CASSFYGGREEQYF
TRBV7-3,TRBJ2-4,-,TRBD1,TGTGCCAGCAGCCCGGGACAGGGTCGCATTCAGTACTTC,CASSPGQGRIQYF
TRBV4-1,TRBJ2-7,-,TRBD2,TGCGCCAGCAGCCAAGGGAAAGGACTAGCGGGGGGGTTCTCCTACGAGCAGTACTTC,CASSQGKGLAGGFSYEQYF
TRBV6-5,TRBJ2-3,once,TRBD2,TGTGCCAGCAGTTTTAGCGGGGGGGCCGCAGATACGCAGTATTTT,CASSFSGGAADTQYF
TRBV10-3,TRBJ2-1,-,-,TGTGCCATCAGTGAGAGCTCGAGCTCCTACAATGAGCAGTTCTTC,CAISESSSSYNEQFF
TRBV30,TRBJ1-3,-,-,TGTGCCTGGAGAGACGTGGCCTACGGGTCGGCTGGAAACACCATATATTTT,CAWRDVAYGSAGNTIYF
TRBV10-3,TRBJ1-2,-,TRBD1,TGTGCCATCAGCGGACAGGGTAGCTATGGCTACACCTTC,CAISGQGSYGYTF
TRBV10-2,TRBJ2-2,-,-,TGCGCCAGCAGCCCCGGGGTCTGGGGCGGGGAGCTGTTTTTT,CASSPGVWGGELFF
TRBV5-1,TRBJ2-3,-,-,TGCGCCAGCTCTGTCGAGTCTAGCACAGATACGCAGTATTTT,CASSVESSTDTQYF
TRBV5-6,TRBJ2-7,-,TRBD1,TGTGCCAGCAGCTGGGACAGGGACGAGCAGTACTTC,CASSWDRDEQYF
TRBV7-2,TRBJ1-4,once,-,TGTGCCAGCAGCTCCGTCCGACGGGGGGATAGCCATGAAAAACTGTTTTTT,CASSSVRRGDSHEKLFF
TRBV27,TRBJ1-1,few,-,TGTGCCAGCAGTTTTCTATCGGGAGGCACTGAAGCTTTCTTT,CASSFLSGGTEAFF
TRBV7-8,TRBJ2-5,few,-,TGTGCCAGCAGCTTAGCTAGACAGGAGACCCAGTACTTC,CASSLARQETQYF
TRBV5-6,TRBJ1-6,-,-,TGTGCCAGCAGCTTCAATCGGGTGACCCACTTT,CASSFNRVTHF
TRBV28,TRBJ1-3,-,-,TGTGCCAGCAGTTTGAGGATCTCTGGAAACACCATATATTTT,CASSLRISGNTIYF
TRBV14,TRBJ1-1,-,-,TGTGCCAGCAGCCAATTGGGCCTCTGGAACACTGAAGCTTTCTTT,CASSQLGLWNTEAFF
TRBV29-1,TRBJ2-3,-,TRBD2,TGCAGCGCCGAGCCCGGGACTAGGGGAGATACGCAGTATTTT,CSAEPGTRGDTQYF
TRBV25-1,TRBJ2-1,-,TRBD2,TGTGCCAGCAGGGAAAGTAGCGGGGGGGGCGAGCAGTTCTTC,CASRESSGGGEQFF
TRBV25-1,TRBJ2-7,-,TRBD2,TGTGCCAGCAGTGAAGCGAATCGGGGGGAATCCTACGAGCAGTACTTC,CASSEANRGESYEQYF
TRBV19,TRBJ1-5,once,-,TGTGCCAGTAGTCGCCAGGATAGCAATCAGCCCCAGCATTTT,CASSRQDSNQPQHF